Described below is a single TCR beta chain sequence and its context. Its binding antigen is unknown. Per-nucleotide qualities are absent, and no much larger clonotype sits a single base away. The entry originates in a study of Ad26.COV2.S vaccination and SARS-CoV-2 variants (dated by TCRdb to about 2021). Study-wide context: Vaccine-arm donors came from COV1001, a multicentre, randomized, double-blind, placebo-controlled phase I-IIa trial of Ad26.COV2.S in healthy adults. Ad26.COV2.S was given intramuscularly at 5x10^10 or 1x10^11 viral particles, as a single shot or as two shots 56 days apart. TCRbeta repertoire sequencing was used to assess the specificity and breadth of SARS-CoV-2-reactive T cell receptors after Ad26.COV2.S vaccination. A total of some 30 samples were included in the TCR-sequenced set, comprising 19 Ad26.COV2.S vaccine recipients, 5 placebo recipients and 8 SARS-CoV-2 convalescent individuals. Trial participants were randomized into five groups of five, in which low-dose or high-dose Ad26.COV2.S was given once or twice, or placebo was given on both occasions. Throughout the experiments and outcome assessment, investigators stayed blinded to trial group allocation.

As encoded in the germline V gene (reference sequence), CDR1 is MNHNY while CDR2 is SVGAGI. The CDR3 contains 13 residues, cysteine and phenylalanine counted. CDR3 DNA is the only sequence kept; it has 39 bases, read in frame from the first base. The V and J ends are trimmed by 6 bases and 2 bases, leaving 11 bases between them. On the study overall, not on this receptor specifically: After vaccination, substantial breadth of spike-specific CD8+ and CD4+ T cell responses was reported. Higher spike-specific TCR breadth was observed in Ad26.COV2.S recipients than in placebo recipients (P = 0.0014). It was noted by the authors that total T cell responses may have been underestimated by the TCR breadth and depth analyses. Vaccine and placebo recipients had similar non-spike TCR breadth, a finding consistent with the vaccine containing only spike. The study was not powered for comparison of responses between vaccine doses or regimens.

The immunoSEQ Assay was the method used to sequence TCRbeta CDR3 regions. After extraction, genomic DNA underwent amplification by bias-controlled multiplex PCR, followed by high-throughput sequencing. The authors processed their data as follows. Collapsing and filtering of sequences were performed to quantify the absolute abundance of each unique TCRbeta CDR3 region. T cell fraction was estimated by normalizing TCRbeta template counts to usable DNA, which was measured by amplifying reference genes present in all nucleated cells. Repertoire TCRs were annotated as SARS-CoV-2-specific when V gene, CDR3 amino acid sequence and J gene were exactly matched to a known reactive TCR set. The reference SARS-CoV-2 TCR set was obtained from MIRA and was filtered for enrichment in COVID-19-positive ImmuneCODE repertoires, whereby public or cross-reactive TCRs were removed. Drawing on the MIRA antigens, annotated TCRs were analysed further at the level of specific ORF or position within ORF. Breadth was defined as annotated unique rearrangements over total unique productive rearrangements; depth was the summed frequency of those rearrangements. Group comparisons of TCR breadth used two-sided Wilcoxon rank-sum tests. Held by TCRdb, this immuneACCESS table contains in-frame sequences only and omits some clones. Under half of the omission traces to an unresolved V gene where checked; the cause of the rest is unknown. Clone size and V and J calls were adopted from that table, with D and trimming inferred from the DNA. Present in this sample are roughly 350,000 clones, 75% to 90% of which were seen just once. About 4.6% of the sample belongs to the ten largest clones.

Per the publication, the treatment or condition label means: over 15 received Ad26.COV2.S at low or high dose, single or two shots; 5 received placebo; per-sample allocation not given. Repertoires of vaccine and placebo recipients were sequenced from samples taken on day 63 after the first injection. Cohort 1b enrolled about 25 adults aged 18-55 years at a single site in Boston, USA, between 29 July and 7 August 2020. Ad26.COV2.S consisted of a replication-incompetent adenovirus type 26 vector by which a prefusion-stabilized SARS-CoV-2 spike protein from the original Wuhan strain was expressed. This specimen was peripheral blood, taken in a trial of Ad26.COV2.S vaccine versus placebo. The rearrangement joined TRBV6-6 to TRBJ2-7; no D gene call is confident. This clonotype was sampled from a person aged 18-60 years who received the Ad26.COV2.S COVID-19 vaccine or a placebo. The DNA is as follows: TGTGCCAGCAGCCAGGACGGAGCCTACGAGCAGTACTTC. Its amino acids are CASSQDGAYEQYF.